The 21 T cell receptor beta chains below come from one sample, sequenced in a study of T cell repertoires in cytomegalovirus infection. TCRdb analysed the reads with MiXCR anew, one entry per CDR3 protein. The repertoire has 350,000 to 500,000 distinct CDR3 sequences, about a third of them found once; the top ten carry around 13%. Material for sequencing was PBMCs. Receptors were obtained from a human donor in good health (CMV status not recorded). Some clones in this sample may be carry-over from other donors' samples.

In this sample, this clonotype turned up a few times. This chain joins TRBV29-1 and TRBJ1-4, with D hard to call. The germline gives CDR1 SQVTM, CDR2 ANQGSEA. The CDR3 contains 14 residues. Between the trimmed V and J ends, which lost 1 base and 4 bases, there was a span of 10 bases. CDR3 region: CSVEAAGLNEKLFF. DNA of the CDR3: TGCAGCGTTGAAGCAGCCGGGCTTAATGAAAAACTGTTTTTT.

CDR3: CASSRRQGGLDEQYF. The CDR3 DNA follows: TGCGCCAGCAGCCGTCGCCAGGGAGGACTCGACGAGCAGTACTTC. The V and J genes are TRBV4-1 and TRBJ2-7, with D possibly matching TRBD2 (6 bases). The germline V and J ends were trimmed by 4 bases and 5 bases, with 18 bases remaining between them. Per germline, CDR1 MGHRA and CDR2 YSYEKL. This CDR3 region has 15 residues.

This clonotype showed up just a few times. V usage is TRBV12-3 or TRBV12-4 and J usage is TRBJ1-3, with TRBD1 identical over 7 bases. Losses at the gene ends were 5 bases for V and 7 bases for J; bases not matched to a gene: 5. The CDR3 covers 13 residues. This CDR3 reads CASSPDRANTIYF. The DNA for the CDR3 is TGTGCCAGCAGTCCCGACAGGGCCAACACCATATATTTT.

Notes on this clonotype: As the CDR3 is not closed by the conserved phenylalanine or tryptophan, this likely results from a read error. The limits of the CDR3 on the DNA are not certain, so only TCRdb's listed CDR3 is given. The chain employs TRBV7-2 and TRBJ1-2. Germline CDR1 and CDR2: SGHTA and FQGNSA. The CDR3 length is 13 residues, termini included. The CDR3 region is CASSLGGLAAKTL.

CDR3 DNA: TGCGCCAGCAGCTTGAGAACCTCGGAAAAACTGTTTTTT. It is translated as CASSLRTSEKLFF. The chain employs TRBV5-1 and TRBJ1-4; no firm D call. Germline V gene data show CDR1 as SGHRS and CDR2 as YFSETQ. The germline V and J ends were trimmed by 1 base and 8 bases, with 9 bases remaining between them. The CDR3 is 13 residues long.

The chain combines TRBV7-2 with TRBJ2-2, with D possibly TRBD1 on 5 matching bases. The V gene lost 11 bases and the J gene lost 5 bases, with 6 bases spanning the gap. Germline-derived CDR1 and CDR2 are SGHTA and FQGNSA. The CDR3 has 10 amino acids. CDR3 amino acids: CAQGTGELFF. DNA of the CDR3: TGTGCCCAGGGTACCGGGGAGCTGTTTTTT. Drawing the rest from reference TRBV7-2 and TRBJ2-2, the complete variable domain is GAGVSQSPSNKVTEKGKDVELRCDPISGHTALYWYRQSLGQGLEFLIYFQGNSAPDKSGLPSDRFSAERTGGSVSTLTIQRTQQEDSAVYLCAQGTGELFFGEGSRLTVL.

This rearrangement joins TRBV5-1 to TRBJ1-2; no reliable D call. The CDR3 consists of 13 residues. Trimming cost V 0 bases and J 6 bases, with 9 bases left between them. The V gene's germline CDR1 is SGHRS and CDR2 YFSETQ. CDR3 protein: CASSLDWVDGYTF. CDR3 DNA sequence: TGCGCCAGCAGCTTGGATTGGGTTGATGGCTACACCTTC.

The gene calls are TRBV2 and TRBJ2-5, with 16 bases that match TRBD2. In germline, CDR1 is SNHLY, CDR2 FYNNEI. Unmatched junction bases numbered 11, after V lost 5 bases and J lost 5 bases. This CDR3 region has 18 residues. CDR3 sequence: CASSNAGLAGGIRETQYF. The CDR3 DNA sequence: TGTGCCAGCAGTAACGCGGGACTAGCGGGGGGGATCCGGGAGACCCAGTACTTC.

This clonotype showed up just a few times. The V call is TRBV4-1, the J call TRBJ2-3; D gene ambiguous. The CDR3 totals 16 residues. With 1 base removed from V and 0 bases from J, the gap between germline ends came to 11 bases. CDR1 is MGHRA, CDR2 YSYEKL, per germline. The CDR3 bases are TGCGCCAGCAGCCAAGCTACGGCCGACAGCACAGATACGCAGTATTTT. Its protein product is CASSQATADSTDTQYF.

The CDR3 DNA follows: TGTGCCAGCAGTTTAGGAGGGGCAGTCAAGGCTTTCTTT. This translates into CASSLGGAVKAFF. V usage is TRBV28 and J usage is TRBJ1-1; TRBD1 is a possible D gene (5 bases). The CDR3 loop spans 13 amino acids. V lost 2 bases and J lost 11, with 15 bases in between. Germline V lookup: CDR1 MDHEN, CDR2 SYDVKM.

This chain links TRBV19 with TRBJ1-3; D gene uncertain. Germline CDR1 LNHDA, CDR2 SQIVND (reference sequence). Trimming took off 3 bases at V and 1 base at J, with 10 bases between the two ends. The CDR3 is made up of 15 amino acids. This chain's CDR3 is CASSMGHPSGNTIYF. As DNA, the CDR3 is TGTGCCAGTAGTATGGGTCATCCGTCTGGAAACACCATATATTTT. Looking up the rest from reference TRBV19 and TRBJ1-3 gives the full variable domain: DGGITQSPKYLFRKEGQNVTLSCEQNLNHDAMYWYRQDPGQGLRLIYYSQIVNDFQKGDIAEGYSVSREKKESFPLTVTSAQKNPTAFYLCASSMGHPSGNTIYFGEGSWLTVV.

Comments on this clonotype: Lacking the conserved final phenylalanine or tryptophan, this CDR3 likely reflects a read error. The chain employs TRBV5-1 and TRBJ1-1; 9 nucleotides match TRBD1. The germline V gene encodes CDR1 SGHRS and CDR2 YFSETQ. V was pared by 5 bases and J by 4 bases, with 9 bases of the junction left unmatched. The CDR3 covers 15 residues. The CDR3 DNA sequence: TGCGCCAGCAGGAGGACAGGGGCCCCGGCCACTGAAGCTTTCTGT. Amino acid sequence: CASRRTGAPATEAFC.

This clonotype was observed many times. This sequence joins TRBV7-2 and TRBJ2-7; tentative D call: TRBD1 (5 bases). Germline V gene data show CDR1 as SGHTA and CDR2 as FQGNSA. The CDR3 covers 15 residues. V lost 0 bases to trimming and J lost 3 bases, with 12 bases between them. The CDR3 loop reads CASSLAGGRDYEQYF. The CDR3 nucleotides are TGTGCCAGCAGCTTAGCTGGCGGCAGGGACTACGAGCAGTACTTC. Full variable domain (remainder filled in from reference TRBV7-2 and TRBJ2-7): GAGVSQSPSNKVTEKGKDVELRCDPISGHTALYWYRQSLGQGLEFLIYFQGNSAPDKSGLPSDRFSAERTGGSVSTLTIQRTQQEDSAVYLCASSLAGGRDYEQYFGPGTRLTVT.

The sample holds many counts of this clonotype. The chain combines TRBV5-1 with TRBJ2-3; the D is unclear. The V gene lost 0 bases and the J gene lost 1 base, with 9 bases spanning the gap. Germline V gene lookup returns CDR1 SGHRS and CDR2 YFSETQ. CDR3 length: 15 residues. The CDR3 DNA reads TGCGCCAGCAGCTTGGACAGTGTGGGCACAGATACGCAGTATTTT. Amino acid sequence: CASSLDSVGTDTQYF.

This clonotype was seen a handful of times. This sequence joins TRBV7-6 and TRBJ2-1; D might be TRBD1 (8 bases). V lost 2 bases and J 7 bases, leaving 12 bases between the germline ends. Germline values: CDR1 SGHVS, CDR2 FNYEAQ. The CDR3 runs to 14 residues. CDR3 sequence: CASSLTGGENEQFF. CDR3 bases: TGTGCCAGCAGCTTAACAGGGGGGGAGAATGAGCAGTTCTTC.

This clonotype was observed at least ten times. The gene calls are TRBV28 and TRBJ1-5, with D unresolved. Per the germline V gene, CDR1 is MDHEN and CDR2 is SYDVKM. CDR3 length: 14 residues. V lost 3 bases to trimming and J lost 0 bases, with 6 bases between them. Here the CDR3 DNA reads TGTGCCAGCAGTTTTGTTGGTAGCAATCAGCCCCAGCATTTT. Translated: CASSFVGSNQPQHF.

This clonotype was counted ten times or more. The gene calls are TRBV7-2 and TRBJ1-1, with D uncertain. The V gene lost 2 bases and the J gene lost 2 bases, with 6 bases spanning the gap. The CDR3 has 13 residues. The germline V gene encodes CDR1 SGHTA and CDR2 FQGNSA. For the CDR3, the DNA is TGTGCCAGCAGCTTAATAAGCAACACTGAAGCTTTCTTT. Its translation: CASSLISNTEAFF.

This clonotype was seen only once. The conserved closing phenylalanine or tryptophan is absent in this CDR3, likely reflecting a read error. The CDR3 protein is CATSPGGWTSSYNEQFL. The CDR3 nucleotides are TGTGCCACCAGCCCGGGTGGGTGGACGAGCTCCTACAATGAGCAGTTCTTA. This chain uses TRBV15 with TRBJ2-1; D unresolved. Trimming shortened V by 5 bases and J by 0 bases, and 17 bases separated the two germline ends. CDR1 is LNHNV, CDR2 YYDKDF, per germline (reference sequence). This CDR3 has 17 residues.

V and J are TRBV2 and TRBJ1-4; no clear D. Trimming shortened V by 4 bases and J by 8 bases, and 14 bases separated the two germline ends. From germline, CDR1 is SNHLY and CDR2 FYNNEI. This CDR3 region has 14 residues. CDR3 nucleotide sequence: TGTGCCAGCAGTGTATACGGGGTGCGCGAAAAACTGTTTTTT. Translation gives CASSVYGVREKLFF.

This clonotype was counted at least ten times. The genes are TRBV6-2 or TRBV6-3 and TRBJ2-1; 8 nucleotides align to TRBD2. This CDR3 is built from 16 residues. J gave up 4 bases and V 8 bases, and 13 bases lay outside the gene matches. CDR1 is MNHEY and CDR2 is SVGEGT in the germline V gene. CDR3 nucleotides: TGTGCCAGCCGATTCCCCCTCCGGGGGGGATACAATGAGCAGTTCTTC. It is translated as CASRFPLRGGYNEQFF.

This clonotype is a singleton in its sample. This could be a read error, since a much larger clone is one nucleotide away. The CDR3 here is CASRQTPGRRYNEQFF. The CDR3 nucleotides read TGTGCCAGCAGACAAACCCCGGGACGCCGGTACAATGAGCAGTTCTTC. This sequence joins TRBV6-6 and TRBJ2-1, with D possibly being TRBD1 or TRBD2 (5 bases each). CDR1 and CDR2 from the germline V gene are MNHNY and SVGAGI (reference sequence). The V and J ends lost 6 bases and 4 bases respectively, with 19 bases between them. The CDR3 length is 16 residues.